This T cell receptor (beta chain) was sequenced during a study of metastatic and nonmetastatic thyroid tumors. Findings of the study overall: The reported finding was significantly higher TCR beta diversity in malignant thyroid tumors relative to benign nodules, in blood and tumor.

The CDR3 extends over 13 amino acids. Germline CDR1 LNHNV, CDR2 YYDKDF (reference sequence). V gave up 5 bases and J gave up 4 bases; unmatched junction bases: 4. In regard to this clone: What it recognizes is unknown.

Via MiXCR, TCRdb re-called the PCR reads. The sample records roughly 14,000 clones, 29% being singletons. Each patient came to thyroid surgery without any prior treatment (of any kind). The J gene is TRBJ2-5, the V gene TRBV15, with 7 bases identical to TRBD2. The specimen was tumor tissue. The TCR comes from a male donor with papillary thyroid cancer or a benign thyroid nodule (not recorded which). Some clones in this sample may be carry-over from other donors' samples. The CDR3 bases are TGTGCCACCAGCCTCAGGGAGGGAGAGACCCAGTACTTC. Translated, it gives CATSLREGETQYF.